The 9 T cell receptor beta chains given below trace back to one sample, sequenced in a study of OX40 agonist ivuxolimab in advanced cancers. Measured with immunoSEQ multiplex PCR; TCRdb has only the in-frame clones, and not every one. The table records under 85,000 clones, roughly 80% of them present only once. Here the sequenced sample was CD4+ or CD8+ T cells sorted from blood, taken in a trial of the OX40 agonist ivuxolimab. Every receptor here comes from an adult with an advanced solid tumor such as melanoma, head and neck, liver or kidney cancer.

The CDR3 DNA is TGTGCCAGCAGCCAAGGGACCGCGGTTGGCTACACCTTC. Amino acid sequence: CASSQGTAVGYTF. This chain links TRBV7-2 with TRBJ1-2; possibly TRBD1 for D (5 bases). V dropped 5 bases and J dropped 7 bases, with 14 bases sitting between them. The CDR3 extends over 13 amino acids. Per the germline V gene, CDR1 is SGHTA and CDR2 is FQGNSA.

The chain joins TRBV6-4 to TRBJ1-1; 9 positions agree with TRBD1. The CDR3 consists of 14 residues. V shed 7 bases, J shed 3 bases, and the junction held 6 bases outside the gene matches. Germline CDR1 MRHNA, CDR2 SNTAGT. In DNA form, the CDR3 reads TGTGCCAGCAAGGTACAGGGGGCTCACACTGAAGCTTTCTTT. It specifies CASKVQGAHTEAFF.

The chain combines TRBV11-3 with TRBJ2-3; perhaps TRBD1 as D (6 bases). V lost 6 bases, J lost 4 bases, and 14 bases lay in between. Germline loops: CDR1 SGHNT, CDR2 YENEEA. The CDR3 has 14 amino acids. The CDR3 is CASRDSTGSDTQYF. CDR3 DNA sequence: TGTGCCAGCAGAGACTCAACAGGGTCAGATACGCAGTATTTT.

This rearrangement joins TRBV9 to TRBJ2-3; D uncertain. The CDR3 has 15 residues. The germline V gene encodes CDR1 SGDLS and CDR2 YYNGEE. V dropped 0 bases and J dropped 3 bases, with 11 bases sitting between them. The CDR3 nucleotides read TGTGCCAGCAGCGTAGAGCAGGATGATACAGATACGCAGTATTTT. This sequence encodes CASSVEQDDTDTQYF.

The chain is built from TRBV6-4 and TRBJ2-7; 10 bases fit TRBD1. The CDR3 is 15 amino acids. Trimming cost V 6 bases and J 6 bases; bases outside gene matches: 11. CDR1 MRHNA and CDR2 SNTAGT come from the germline V gene. CDR3 residues: CASSQYSGTGVEQYF. The CDR3 bases are TGTGCCAGCAGCCAATACTCCGGGACAGGGGTCGAGCAGTACTTC.

The chain uses TRBV2 and TRBJ1-4; a possible D gene is TRBD1 (6 bases). Deletions cut 6 bases from V and 6 bases from J, with 14 bases between. Germline V gene sequence: CDR1 SNHLY, CDR2 FYNNEI. The CDR3 contains 14 residues. The CDR3 spells CASRRDIVDEKLFF. CDR3 DNA: TGTGCCAGCAGGAGGGACATCGTGGATGAAAAACTGTTTTTT.

CDR3 DNA: TGTGCCAGCAGCCTGACGTACAGAGGAAACACCATATATTTT. Protein sequence: CASSLTYRGNTIYF. The genes are TRBV11-1 and TRBJ1-3; D gene unclear. The CDR3 consists of 14 residues. The V gene lost 5 bases and the J gene lost 4 bases, with 12 bases spanning the gap. Germline lookup yields CDR1 SGHAT and CDR2 FQDESV (reference sequence). Using reference TRBV11-1 and TRBJ1-3 for the parts outside the CDR3, the full variable domain is EAEVAQSPRYKITEKSQAVAFWCDPISGHATLYWYRQILGQGPELLVQFQDESVVDDSQLPKDRFSAERLKGVDSTLKIQPAELGDSAMYLCASSLTYRGNTIYFGEGSWLTVV.

The chain employs TRBV11-3 and TRBJ2-1; no definite D call. The CDR3 extends over 15 amino acids. Germline-derived CDR1 and CDR2 are SGHNT and YENEEA. Trimming took off 5 bases at V and 9 bases at J, with 20 bases between the two ends. This chain's CDR3 is CASSTDQPWGSEQFF. CDR3 DNA sequence: TGTGCCAGCAGCACGGACCAGCCATGGGGAAGTGAGCAGTTCTTC. The full variable domain, its missing parts supplied by reference TRBV11-3 and TRBJ2-1, is EAGVVQSPRYKIIEKKQPVAFWCNPISGHNTLYWYLQNLGQGPELLIRYENEEAVDDSQLPKDRFSAERLKGVDSTLKIQPAELGDSAVYLCASSTDQPWGSEQFFGPGTRLTVL.

The J gene is TRBJ1-3, the V gene TRBV27, with 9 nucleotides matching TRBD1. The CDR3 runs 16 residues. Germline V lookup: CDR1 MNHEY, CDR2 SMNVEV (reference sequence). V lost 0 bases and J lost 2; bases outside the gene matches: 2. This CDR3 is CASSLSGTGTGNTIYF. CDR3 coding DNA: TGTGCCAGCAGTTTATCCGGGACAGGGACTGGAAACACCATATATTTT.